The clone carrying this TCR beta chain was detected many times. This beta chain slipped into a library made for alpha chains as a stray read, so its size is not meaningful. TCRdb processed the 5' RACE reads anew with MiXCR; each CDR3 protein has one entry. Of approximately 13,000 distinct CDR3 sequences in the sample, roughly 5.2% were seen once. The data originate from a study of spatial heterogeneity in lung cancer. Described time point: sample taken at primary tumor resection. In each case, whole RNA from tumor, nontumor lung or frozen PBMC was sequenced unsorted. This CDR3 spans 15 amino acids. Germline loops: CDR1 SGHVS, CDR2 FQNEAQ. The V end lost 1 base, the J end lost 9 bases, and 16 bases lay between the germline ends.

The sequence derives from a human donor with early-stage non-small cell lung cancer. Specimen: lung tumor tissue, collected at surgery. V gene TRBV7-8 combines with J gene TRBJ1-5; a possible D gene is TRBD1 (5 bases). In DNA, the CDR3 is TGTGCCAGCAGCTTAGGCGGGGCCTCGGTCCCGCCCCAGCATTTT. This encodes CASSLGGASVPPQHF.